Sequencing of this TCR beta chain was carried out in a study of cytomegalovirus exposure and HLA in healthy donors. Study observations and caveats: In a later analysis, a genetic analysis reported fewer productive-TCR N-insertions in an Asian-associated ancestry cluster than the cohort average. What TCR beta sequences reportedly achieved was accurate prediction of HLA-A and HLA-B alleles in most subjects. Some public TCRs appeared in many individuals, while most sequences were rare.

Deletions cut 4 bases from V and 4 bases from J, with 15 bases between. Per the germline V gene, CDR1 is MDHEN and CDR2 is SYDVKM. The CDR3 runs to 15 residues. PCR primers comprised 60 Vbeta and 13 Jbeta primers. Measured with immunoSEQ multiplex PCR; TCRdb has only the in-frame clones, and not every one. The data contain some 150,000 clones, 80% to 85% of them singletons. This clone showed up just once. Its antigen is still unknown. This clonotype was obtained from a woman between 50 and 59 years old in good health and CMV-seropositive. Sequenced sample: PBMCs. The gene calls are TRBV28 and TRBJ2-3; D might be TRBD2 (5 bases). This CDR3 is CASSSSGIRADTQYF. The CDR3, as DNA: TGTGCCAGCAGTTCCTCCGGGATAAGGGCAGATACGCAGTATTTT.